This entry features one T cell receptor beta chain sequence. The authors made TCR beta cDNA libraries by 5'RACE template switching. This switching added a universal primer site and UMIs. TCRdb reprocessed the 5' RACE reads and stores each CDR3 protein as one record, lacking DNA. The sample table sets out more than 400,000 distinct CDR3 sequences. This sample is drawn from a study of T cells expressing NK-cell markers. About the study: The TCR beta repertoires originated in sorted CD3+CD56+NKG2C+, CD3+CD56+NKG2C- and CD3+CD56-NKG2C+ T cells.

CDR1 and CDR2 from the germline V gene are MNHEY and SVGAGI. The CDR3 spans 14 residues. The sequenced material came from blood T cells: a sorted CD56 or NKG2C T cell subset, CD4+ or CD8+ T cells, or bulk PBMC T cells (not recorded which). The receptor was isolated from a woman between 18 and 70 years old in good health. J is TRBJ2-3 and V is TRBV6-5; TCRdb designates TRBD1, a call that cannot be tested without DNA. CDR3 residues: CASSYLGGRDTQYF.